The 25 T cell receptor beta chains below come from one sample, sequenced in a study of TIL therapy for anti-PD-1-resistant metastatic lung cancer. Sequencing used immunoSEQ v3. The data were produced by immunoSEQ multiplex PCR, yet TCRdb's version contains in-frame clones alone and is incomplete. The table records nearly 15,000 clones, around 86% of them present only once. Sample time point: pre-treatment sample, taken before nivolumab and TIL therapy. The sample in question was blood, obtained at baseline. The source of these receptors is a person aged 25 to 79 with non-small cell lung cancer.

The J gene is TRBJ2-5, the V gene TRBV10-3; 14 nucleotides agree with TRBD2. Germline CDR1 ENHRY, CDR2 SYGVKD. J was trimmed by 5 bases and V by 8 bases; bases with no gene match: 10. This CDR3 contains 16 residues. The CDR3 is CAIAPGLAGVGETQYF. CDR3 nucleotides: TGTGCCATCGCCCCGGGACTAGCGGGGGTGGGGGAGACCCAGTACTTC.

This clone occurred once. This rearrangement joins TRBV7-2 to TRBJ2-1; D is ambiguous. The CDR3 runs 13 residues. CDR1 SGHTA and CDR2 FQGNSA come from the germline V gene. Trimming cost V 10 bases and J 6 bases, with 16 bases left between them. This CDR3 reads CATSASPVNEQFF. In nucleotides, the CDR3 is TGTGCCACTTCGGCATCCCCAGTCAATGAGCAGTTCTTC.

The CDR3 here is CASSPDKETQYF. CDR3 DNA: TGTGCCAGCAGCCCCGATAAAGAGACCCAGTACTTC. The J gene is TRBJ2-5, the V gene TRBV6-5; D not resolved. Germline V gene sequence: CDR1 MNHEY, CDR2 SVGAGI. Between the trimmed V and J ends, which lost 6 bases and 3 bases, there was a span of 8 bases. The CDR3 contains 12 residues.

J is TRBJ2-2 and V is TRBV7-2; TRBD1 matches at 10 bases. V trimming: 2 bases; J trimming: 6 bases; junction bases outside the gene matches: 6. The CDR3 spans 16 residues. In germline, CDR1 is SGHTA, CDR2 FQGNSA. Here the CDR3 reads CASSLRRQGAAGELFF. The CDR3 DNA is TGTGCCAGCAGCTTAAGGCGACAGGGGGCGGCCGGGGAGCTGTTTTTT.

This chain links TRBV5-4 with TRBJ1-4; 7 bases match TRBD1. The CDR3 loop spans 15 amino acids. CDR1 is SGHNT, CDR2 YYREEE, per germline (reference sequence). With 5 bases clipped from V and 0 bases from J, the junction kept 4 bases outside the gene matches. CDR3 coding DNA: TGTGCCAGCAGTGTCGGGACAGCAACTAATGAAAAACTGTTTTTT. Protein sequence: CASSVGTATNEKLFF.

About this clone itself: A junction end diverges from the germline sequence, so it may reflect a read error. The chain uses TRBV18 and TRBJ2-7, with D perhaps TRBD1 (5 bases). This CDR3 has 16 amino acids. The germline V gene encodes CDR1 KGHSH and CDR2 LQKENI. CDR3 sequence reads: CASSLINGQGLDSLDF. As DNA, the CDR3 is TGTGCCAGCTCACTTATTAATGGGCAGGGCCTTGATTCCTTAGACTTC.

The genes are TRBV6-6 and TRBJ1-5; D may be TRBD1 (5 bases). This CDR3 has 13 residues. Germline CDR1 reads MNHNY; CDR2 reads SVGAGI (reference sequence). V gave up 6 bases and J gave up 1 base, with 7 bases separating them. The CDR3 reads CASRRQSNQPQHF. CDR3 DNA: TGTGCCAGCAGGAGACAGAGCAATCAGCCCCAGCATTTT.

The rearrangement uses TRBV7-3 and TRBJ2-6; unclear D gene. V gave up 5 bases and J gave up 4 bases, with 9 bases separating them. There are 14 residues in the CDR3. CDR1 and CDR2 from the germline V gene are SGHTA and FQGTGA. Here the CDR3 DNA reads TGTGCCAGCAGCAGTTCCATGGGGGCCAACGTCCTGACTTTC. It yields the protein CASSSSMGANVLTF.

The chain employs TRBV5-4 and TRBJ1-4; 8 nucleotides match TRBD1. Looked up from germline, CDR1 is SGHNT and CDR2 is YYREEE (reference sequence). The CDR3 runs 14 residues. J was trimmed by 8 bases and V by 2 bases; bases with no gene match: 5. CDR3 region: CASSFGQGGEKLFF. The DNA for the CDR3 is TGTGCCAGCAGCTTTGGACAGGGTGGAGAAAAACTGTTTTTT. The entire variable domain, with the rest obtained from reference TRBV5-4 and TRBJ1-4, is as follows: ETGVTQSPTHLIKTRGQQVTLRCSSQSGHNTVSWYQQALGQGPQFIFQYYREEENGRGNFPPRFSGLQFPNYSSELNVNALELDDSALYLCASSFGQGGEKLFFGSGTQLSVL.

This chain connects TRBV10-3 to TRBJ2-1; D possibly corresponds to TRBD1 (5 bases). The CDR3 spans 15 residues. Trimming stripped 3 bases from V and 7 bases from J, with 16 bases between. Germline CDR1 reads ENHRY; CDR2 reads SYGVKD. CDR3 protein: CAISEGAMLENEQFF. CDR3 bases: TGTGCCATCAGTGAAGGGGCAATGCTAGAGAATGAGCAGTTCTTC.

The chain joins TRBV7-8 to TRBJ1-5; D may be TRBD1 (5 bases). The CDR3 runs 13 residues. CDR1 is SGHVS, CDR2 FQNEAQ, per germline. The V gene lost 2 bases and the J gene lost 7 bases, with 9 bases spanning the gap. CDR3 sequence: CASSLRGNQPQHF. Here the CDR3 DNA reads TGTGCCAGCAGCTTAAGGGGTAACCAGCCCCAGCATTTT.

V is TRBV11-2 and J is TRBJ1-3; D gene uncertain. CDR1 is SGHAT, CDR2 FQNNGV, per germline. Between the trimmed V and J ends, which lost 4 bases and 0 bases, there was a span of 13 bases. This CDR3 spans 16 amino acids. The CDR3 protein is CASSSVSGFSGNTIYF. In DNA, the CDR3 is TGTGCCAGCAGCTCAGTCTCGGGGTTCTCTGGAAACACCATATATTTT.

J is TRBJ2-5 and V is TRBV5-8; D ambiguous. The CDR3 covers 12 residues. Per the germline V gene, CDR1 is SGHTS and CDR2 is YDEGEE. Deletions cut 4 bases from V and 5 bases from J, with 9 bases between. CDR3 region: CASSRTRETQYF. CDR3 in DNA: TGTGCCAGCAGCCGAACCCGTGAGACCCAGTACTTC.

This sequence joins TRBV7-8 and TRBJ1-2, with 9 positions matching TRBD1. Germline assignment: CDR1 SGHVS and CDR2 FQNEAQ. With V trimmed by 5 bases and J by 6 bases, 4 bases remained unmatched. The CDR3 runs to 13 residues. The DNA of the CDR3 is TGTGCCAGCAGCCAGGGACAGGGCAATGGCTACACCTTC. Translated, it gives CASSQGQGNGYTF.

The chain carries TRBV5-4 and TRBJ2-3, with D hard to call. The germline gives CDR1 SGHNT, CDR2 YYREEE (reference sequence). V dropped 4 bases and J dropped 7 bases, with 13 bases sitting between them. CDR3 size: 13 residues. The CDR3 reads CASSPPTGNTQYF. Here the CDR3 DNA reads TGTGCCAGCAGCCCCCCTACTGGAAATACGCAGTATTTT.

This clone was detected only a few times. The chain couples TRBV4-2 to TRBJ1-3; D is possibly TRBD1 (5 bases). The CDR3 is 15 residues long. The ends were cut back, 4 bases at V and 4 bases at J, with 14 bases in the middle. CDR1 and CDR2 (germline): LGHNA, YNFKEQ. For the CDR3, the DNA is TGTGCCAGCAGCCGCCTCAGGGAGGGAGGAAACACCATATATTTT. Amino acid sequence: CASSRLREGGNTIYF.

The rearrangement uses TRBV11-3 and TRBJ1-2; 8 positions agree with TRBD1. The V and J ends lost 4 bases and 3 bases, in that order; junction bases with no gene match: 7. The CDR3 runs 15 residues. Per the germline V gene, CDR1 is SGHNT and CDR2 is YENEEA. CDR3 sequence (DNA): TGTGCCAGCAGCTCCGGACAGGGAGGGCACTATGGCTACACCTTC. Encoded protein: CASSSGQGGHYGYTF.

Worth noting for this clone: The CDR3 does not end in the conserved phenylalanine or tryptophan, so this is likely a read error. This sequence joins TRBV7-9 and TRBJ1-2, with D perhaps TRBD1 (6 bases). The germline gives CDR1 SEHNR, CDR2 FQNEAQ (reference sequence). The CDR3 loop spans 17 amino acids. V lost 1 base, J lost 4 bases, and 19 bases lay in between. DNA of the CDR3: TGTGCCAGCAGCTTAGGAAGACAGGTCCTAAGCGGCTATGGCTACACCCTC. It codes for CASSLGRQVLSGYGYTL.

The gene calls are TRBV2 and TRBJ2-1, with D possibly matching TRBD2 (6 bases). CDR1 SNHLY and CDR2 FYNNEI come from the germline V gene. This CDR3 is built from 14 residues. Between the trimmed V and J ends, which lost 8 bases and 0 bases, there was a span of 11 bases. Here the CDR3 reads CASAGTSSYNEQFF. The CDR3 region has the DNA TGTGCCAGCGCGGGGACGAGCTCCTACAATGAGCAGTTCTTC.

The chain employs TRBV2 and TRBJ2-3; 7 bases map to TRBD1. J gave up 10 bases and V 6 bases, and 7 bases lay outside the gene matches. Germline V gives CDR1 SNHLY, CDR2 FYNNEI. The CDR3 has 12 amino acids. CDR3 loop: CASSLQGLAQYF. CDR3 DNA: TGTGCCAGCAGCTTACAGGGGCTGGCGCAGTATTTT.

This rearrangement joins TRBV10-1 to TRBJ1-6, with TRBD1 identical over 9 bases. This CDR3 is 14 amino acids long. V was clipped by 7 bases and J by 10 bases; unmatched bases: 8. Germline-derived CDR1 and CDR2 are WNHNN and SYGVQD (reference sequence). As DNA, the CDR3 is TGCGCCAGCATCCGGACAGGGGCACAATCACCCCTCCACTTT. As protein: CASIRTGAQSPLHF.

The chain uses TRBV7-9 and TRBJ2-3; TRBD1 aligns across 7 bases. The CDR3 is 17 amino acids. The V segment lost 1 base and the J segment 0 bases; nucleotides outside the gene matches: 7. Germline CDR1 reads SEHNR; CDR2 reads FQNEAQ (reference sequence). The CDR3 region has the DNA TGTGCCAGCAGCTTAGGAGGGACAGAGACTAGCACAGATACGCAGTATTTT. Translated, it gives CASSLGGTETSTDTQYF.

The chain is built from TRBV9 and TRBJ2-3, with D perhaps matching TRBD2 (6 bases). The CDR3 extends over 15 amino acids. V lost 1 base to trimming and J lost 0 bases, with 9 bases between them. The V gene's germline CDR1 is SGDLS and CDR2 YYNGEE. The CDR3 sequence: CASSVLAGSTDTQYF. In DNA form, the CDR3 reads TGTGCCAGCAGCGTACTCGCGGGAAGCACAGATACGCAGTATTTT.

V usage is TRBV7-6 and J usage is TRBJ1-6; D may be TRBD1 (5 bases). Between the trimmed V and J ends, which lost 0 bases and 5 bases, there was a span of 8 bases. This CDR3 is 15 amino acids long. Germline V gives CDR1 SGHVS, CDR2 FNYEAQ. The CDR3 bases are TGTGCCAGCAGCTTAGCGGCGACAGATAATTCACCCCTCCACTTT. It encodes CASSLAATDNSPLHF.

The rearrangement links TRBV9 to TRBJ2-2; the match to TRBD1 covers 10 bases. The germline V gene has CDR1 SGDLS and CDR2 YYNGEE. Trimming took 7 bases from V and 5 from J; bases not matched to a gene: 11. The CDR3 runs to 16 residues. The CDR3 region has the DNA TGTGCCAGCGGGACAGGGGTGGGACTTCCTACCGGGGAGCTGTTTTTT. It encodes CASGTGVGLPTGELFF.